Detailed here is one T cell receptor beta chain. Its antigen is undetermined. This sample was included in a study of shared clonotypes between healthy human individuals. Whole-study results and caveats: The expectation was that sequencing depth would affect clonotype sharing among donors. Having only a few donors restricted how much genetic and exposure-history diversity was captured.

Naive-designated CD8 cells lacked CD45RO, were positively enriched for CCR7, and omitted terminally differentiated effector memory CD45RA+ cells. CDR1 is MNHEY and CDR2 is SMNVEV in the germline V gene (reference sequence). The junction had 7 bases not matched to a gene; V was cut back by 6 bases and J by 4 bases. The CDR3 has 14 amino acids. The method was immunoSEQ multiplex PCR; TCRdb's version includes in-frame clones alone and lacks a portion of them. The profile shows 1.5 million to 2.5 million clones, roughly 95% of them singletons. The receptor was isolated from a man younger than 30 in good health. The sample was naive CD8+ T cells sorted from blood. The chain employs TRBV27 and TRBJ2-7; 9 bases are a match to TRBD1. The DNA for the CDR3 is TGTGCCAGCAGCTATACAGGGGGCGGGTACGAGCAGTACTTC. It yields the protein CASSYTGGGYEQYF.